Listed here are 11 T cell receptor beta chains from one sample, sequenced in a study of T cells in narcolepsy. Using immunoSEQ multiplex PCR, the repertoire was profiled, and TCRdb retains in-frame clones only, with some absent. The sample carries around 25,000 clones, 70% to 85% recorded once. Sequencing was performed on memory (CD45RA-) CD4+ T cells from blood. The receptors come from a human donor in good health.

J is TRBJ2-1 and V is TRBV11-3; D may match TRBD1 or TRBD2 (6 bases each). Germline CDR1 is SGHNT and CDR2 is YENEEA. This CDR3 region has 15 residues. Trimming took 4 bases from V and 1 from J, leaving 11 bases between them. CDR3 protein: CASSSGGGSYNEQFF. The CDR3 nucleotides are TGTGCCAGCAGCTCTGGAGGGGGGTCCTACAATGAGCAGTTCTTC.

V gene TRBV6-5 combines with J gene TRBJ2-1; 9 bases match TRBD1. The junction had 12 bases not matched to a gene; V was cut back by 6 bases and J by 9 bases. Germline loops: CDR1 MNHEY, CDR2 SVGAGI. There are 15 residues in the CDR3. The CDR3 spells CASSLRGTGLSEQFF. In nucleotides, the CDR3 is TGTGCCAGCAGCCTCCGGGGGACAGGGTTAAGTGAGCAGTTCTTC.

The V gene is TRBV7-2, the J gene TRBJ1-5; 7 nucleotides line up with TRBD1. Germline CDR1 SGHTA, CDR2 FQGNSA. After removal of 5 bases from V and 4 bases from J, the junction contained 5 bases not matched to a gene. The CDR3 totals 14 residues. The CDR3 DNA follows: TGTGCCAGCAGCCGGGGACAGCAAAATCAGCCCCAGCATTTT. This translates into CASSRGQQNQPQHF. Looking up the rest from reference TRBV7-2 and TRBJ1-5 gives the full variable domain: GAGVSQSPSNKVTEKGKDVELRCDPISGHTALYWYRQSLGQGLEFLIYFQGNSAPDKSGLPSDRFSAERTGGSVSTLTIQRTQQEDSAVYLCASSRGQQNQPQHFGDGTRLSIL.

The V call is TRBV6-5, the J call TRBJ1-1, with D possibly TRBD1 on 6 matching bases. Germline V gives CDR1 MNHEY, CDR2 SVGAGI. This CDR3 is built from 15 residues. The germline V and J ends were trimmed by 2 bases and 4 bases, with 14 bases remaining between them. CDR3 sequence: CASSYEGLRGTEAFF. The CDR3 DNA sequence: TGTGCCAGCAGTTACGAGGGACTCAGGGGCACTGAAGCTTTCTTT.

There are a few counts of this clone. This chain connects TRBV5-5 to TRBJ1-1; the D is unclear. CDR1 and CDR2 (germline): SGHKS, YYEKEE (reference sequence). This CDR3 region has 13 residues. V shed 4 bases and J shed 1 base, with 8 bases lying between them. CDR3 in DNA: TGTGCCAGCAGCCCTCCCCGGAACACTGAAGCTTTCTTT. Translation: CASSPPRNTEAFF.

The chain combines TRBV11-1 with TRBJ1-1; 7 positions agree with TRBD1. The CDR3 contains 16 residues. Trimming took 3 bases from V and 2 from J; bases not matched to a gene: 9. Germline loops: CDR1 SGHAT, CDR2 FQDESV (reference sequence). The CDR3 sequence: CASSLGNRDRNTEAFF. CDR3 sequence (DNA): TGTGCCAGCAGCTTGGGGAACCGGGACAGAAACACTGAAGCTTTCTTT.

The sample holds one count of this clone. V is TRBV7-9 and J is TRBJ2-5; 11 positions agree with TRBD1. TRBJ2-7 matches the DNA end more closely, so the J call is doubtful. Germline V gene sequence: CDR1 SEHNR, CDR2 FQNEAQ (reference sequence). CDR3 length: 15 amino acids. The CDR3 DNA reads TGTGCCAGCAGCTTCGGACAGGGGGCGCTTTACGAGCAGTACTTC. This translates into CASSFGQGALYEQYF.

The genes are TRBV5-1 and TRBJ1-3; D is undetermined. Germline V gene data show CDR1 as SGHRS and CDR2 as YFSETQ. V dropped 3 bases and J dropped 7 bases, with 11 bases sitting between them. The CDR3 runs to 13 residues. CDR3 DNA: TGCGCCAGCAGCTCGACCCTGGGGAACACCATATATTTT. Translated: CASSSTLGNTIYF.

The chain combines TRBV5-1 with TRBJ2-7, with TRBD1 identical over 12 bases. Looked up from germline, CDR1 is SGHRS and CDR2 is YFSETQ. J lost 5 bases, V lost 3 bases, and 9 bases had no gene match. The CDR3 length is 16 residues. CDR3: CASSWGGQGAIHEQYF. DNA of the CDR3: TGCGCCAGCAGCTGGGGGGGACAGGGGGCAATCCACGAGCAGTACTTC.

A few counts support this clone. CDR3 sequence (DNA): TGCGCCAGCAGCCGGGGGAGTGGGGGGGTCACAGATACGCAGTATTTT. Translation gives CASSRGSGGVTDTQYF. V gene TRBV4-3 combines with J gene TRBJ2-3; the match to TRBD2 covers 7 bases. The CDR3 covers 16 residues. V trimming: 4 bases; J trimming: 2 bases; junction bases outside the gene matches: 9. The V gene's germline CDR1 is LGHNA and CDR2 YSLEER.

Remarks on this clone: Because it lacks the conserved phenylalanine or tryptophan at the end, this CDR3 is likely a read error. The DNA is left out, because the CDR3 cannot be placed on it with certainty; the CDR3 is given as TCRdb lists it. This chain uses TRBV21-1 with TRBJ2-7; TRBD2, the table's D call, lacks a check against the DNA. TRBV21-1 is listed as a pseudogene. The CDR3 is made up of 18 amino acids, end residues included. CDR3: CASSKWGTSGRYPYEQYL.